The rows below give T cell receptor beta chains drawn from one sample of a study of blood T cell repertoires in COVID-19. TCRdb's table, derived via immunoSEQ multiplex PCR, lists solely in-frame clones and lacks some. The table lists 150,000 to 200,000 clones, 87% of them singletons, with approximately 13% in the top ten. Specimen: peripheral blood. The origin of the receptors is a woman in her 70s with COVID-19, enrolled during active disease. CDR3s include the opening cysteine and the closing phenylalanine or tryptophan. D genes are given only for firm matches. Not every row has a clone size; where given, it reads once, few, many or a size class.

D,J,size,V,DNA,CDR3
.,TRBJ1-6,few,TRBV25-1,TGTGCCAGCAGTGTGACAGTTTCACCCCTCCACTTT,CASSVTVSPLHF
.,TRBJ1-1,few,TRBV5-1,TGCGCCAGCAGAAGGGGGACCCAGAACACTGAAGCTTTCTTT,CASRRGTQNTEAFF
.,TRBJ1-5,.,TRBV2,TGTGCCAGCTTAATCAGGGGTGGCAATCAGCCCCAGCATTTT,CASLIRGGNQPQHF
.,TRBJ1-5,.,TRBV10-2,TGCGCCAGCAGCCCAGGGGCGGTTCAGCCCCAGCATTTT,CASSPGAVQPQHF
.,TRBJ2-3,.,TRBV7-3,TGTGCCAGCAGCGACCCCGGGGGCACAGATACGCAGTATTTT,CASSDPGGTDTQYF
.,TRBJ1-1,.,TRBV21-1,TGTGCCAGCAGCAAGGGCCGAGCTTTCTTT,CASSKGRAFF
.,TRBJ1-2,.,TRBV11-2,TGTGCCAGCAGCTTAGCCAGGGATGGCGGCTACACCTTC,CASSLARDGGYTF
.,TRBJ1-5,.,TRBV4-1,TGCGCCAGCAGCCAATGGCGGAGCAATCAGCCCCAGCATTTT,CASSQWRSNQPQHF
TRBD1,TRBJ2-3,few,TRBV11-3,TGTGCCAGCAGCTCGGGGACAGGGCTGGTTCCAGATACGCAGTATTTT,CASSSGTGLVPDTQYF
TRBD2,TRBJ2-1,.,TRBV7-3,TGTGCCAGCAGTCCCACTAGCGGGGCTACCTACAATGAGCAGTTCTTC,CASSPTSGATYNEQFF
.,TRBJ1-5,.,TRBV27,TGTGCCAGCAGTTTAAGTCAGGGCCTGGGCAATCAGCCCCAGCATTTT,CASSLSQGLGNQPQHF
TRBD1,TRBJ2-7,.,TRBV28,TGTGCCAGCAGATCCGGACAGGGGGCCACCTACGAGCAGTACTTC,CASRSGQGATYEQYF
.,TRBJ1-1,.,TRBV18,TGTGCCAGCTCGCGGACGGGGGATACTGAAGCTTTCTTT,CASSRTGDTEAFF
.,TRBJ2-7,.,TRBV21-1,TGTGCCAGCAGCAAAAAAGGGGCCCAACTGAGGGAGCAGTACTTC,CASSKKGAQLREQYF
.,TRBJ2-7,.,TRBV7-9,TGTGCCAGCAGCTTATCTACTAGCCCGAGCTCCTACGAGCAGTACTTC,CASSLSTSPSSYEQYF
TRBD2,TRBJ2-3,.,TRBV28,TGTGCCAGCAGCCCCCCGCTAGCGGGAGTCATAAGCACAGATACGCAGTATTTT,CASSPPLAGVISTDTQYF
.,TRBJ1-5,.,TRBV19,TGTGCCAGTAGTAGGGGGGTGAGCAATCAGCCCCAGCATTTT,CASSRGVSNQPQHF
TRBD1,TRBJ2-1,.,TRBV9,TGTGCCAGCAGCCCGGGACAGGGGGTGAATGAGCAGTTCTTC,CASSPGQGVNEQFF